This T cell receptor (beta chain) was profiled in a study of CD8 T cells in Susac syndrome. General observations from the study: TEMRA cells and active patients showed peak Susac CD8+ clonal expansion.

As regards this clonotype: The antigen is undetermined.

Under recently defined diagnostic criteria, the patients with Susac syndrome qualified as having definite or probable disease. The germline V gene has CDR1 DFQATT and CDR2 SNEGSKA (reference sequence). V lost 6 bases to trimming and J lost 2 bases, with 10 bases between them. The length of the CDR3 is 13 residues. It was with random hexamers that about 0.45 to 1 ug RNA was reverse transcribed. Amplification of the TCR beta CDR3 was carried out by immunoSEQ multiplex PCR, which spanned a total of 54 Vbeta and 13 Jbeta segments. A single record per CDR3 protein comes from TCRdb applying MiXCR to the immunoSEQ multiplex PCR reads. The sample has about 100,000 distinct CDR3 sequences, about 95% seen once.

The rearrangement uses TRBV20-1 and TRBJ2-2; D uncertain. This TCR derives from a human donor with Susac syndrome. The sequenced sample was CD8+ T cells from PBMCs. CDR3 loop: CSAVPPNTGELFF. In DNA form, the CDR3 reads TGCAGTGCCGTCCCCCCCAACACCGGGGAGCTGTTTTTT.